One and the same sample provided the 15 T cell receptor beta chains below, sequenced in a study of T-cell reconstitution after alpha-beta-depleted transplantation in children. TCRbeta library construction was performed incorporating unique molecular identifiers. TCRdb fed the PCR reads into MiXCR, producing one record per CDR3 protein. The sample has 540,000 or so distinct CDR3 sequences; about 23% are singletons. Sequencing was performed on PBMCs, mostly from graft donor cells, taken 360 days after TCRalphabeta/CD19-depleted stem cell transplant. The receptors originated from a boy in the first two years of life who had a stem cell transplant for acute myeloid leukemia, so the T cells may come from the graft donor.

Here the CDR3 reads CSATETGGSYNSPLHF. Written as DNA, the CDR3 is TGCAGTGCTACGGAGACAGGGGGCAGCTATAATTCACCCCTCCACTTT. The chain has TRBV20-1 and TRBJ1-6, with TRBD1 identical over 10 bases. The CDR3 consists of 16 residues. The germline V gene has CDR1 DFQATT and CDR2 SNEGSKA (reference sequence). V was pared by 4 bases and J by 3 bases, with 6 bases of the junction left unmatched.

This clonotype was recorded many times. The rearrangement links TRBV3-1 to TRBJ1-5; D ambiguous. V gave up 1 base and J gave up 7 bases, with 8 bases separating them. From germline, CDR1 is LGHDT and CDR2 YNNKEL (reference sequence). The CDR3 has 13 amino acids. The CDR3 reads CASSQALWQPQHF. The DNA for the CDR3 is TGTGCCAGCAGCCAAGCCTTGTGGCAGCCCCAGCATTTT.

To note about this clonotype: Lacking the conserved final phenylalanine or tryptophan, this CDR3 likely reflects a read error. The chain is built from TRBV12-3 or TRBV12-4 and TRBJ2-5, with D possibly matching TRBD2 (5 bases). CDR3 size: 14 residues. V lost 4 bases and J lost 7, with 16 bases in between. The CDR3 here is CASSSMRLLGTQYS. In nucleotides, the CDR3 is TGTGCCAGCAGTTCTATGAGACTATTAGGGACCCAGTACTCC.

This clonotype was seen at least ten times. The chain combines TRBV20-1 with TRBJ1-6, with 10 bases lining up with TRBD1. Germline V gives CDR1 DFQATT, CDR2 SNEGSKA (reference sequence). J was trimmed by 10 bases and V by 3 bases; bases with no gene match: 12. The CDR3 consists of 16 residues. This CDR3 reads CSARSSGQGPGSPLHF. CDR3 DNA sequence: TGCAGTGCTAGGTCCTCGGGACAGGGGCCGGGGTCACCCCTCCACTTT.

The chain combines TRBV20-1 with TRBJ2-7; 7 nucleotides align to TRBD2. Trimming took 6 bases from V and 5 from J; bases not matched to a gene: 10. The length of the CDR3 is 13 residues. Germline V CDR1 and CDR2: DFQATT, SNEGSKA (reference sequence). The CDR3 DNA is TGCAGTGCAGCGGGGACGACCAAGGACGAGCAGTACTTC. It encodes CSAAGTTKDEQYF.

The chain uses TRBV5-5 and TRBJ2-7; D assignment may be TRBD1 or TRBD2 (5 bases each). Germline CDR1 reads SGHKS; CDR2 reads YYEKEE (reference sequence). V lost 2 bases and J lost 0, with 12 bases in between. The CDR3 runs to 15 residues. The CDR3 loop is CASSLLSGSSYEQYF. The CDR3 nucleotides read TGTGCCAGCAGCTTACTCTCAGGGAGCTCCTACGAGCAGTACTTC.

CDR3 bases: TGCAGTGCTAGCACCAGGGGGCCTGGAAACACCATATATTTT. Translation gives CSASTRGPGNTIYF. V is TRBV20-1 and J is TRBJ1-3; 8 positions match TRBD1. Germline CDR1 and CDR2: DFQATT and SNEGSKA (reference sequence). The CDR3 extends over 14 amino acids. V lost 3 bases to trimming and J lost 2 bases; unmatched junction nucleotides: 3.

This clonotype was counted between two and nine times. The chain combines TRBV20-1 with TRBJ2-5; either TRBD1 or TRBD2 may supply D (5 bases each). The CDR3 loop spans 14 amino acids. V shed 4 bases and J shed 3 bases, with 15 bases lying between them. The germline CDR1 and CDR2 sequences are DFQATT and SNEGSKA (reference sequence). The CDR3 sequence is CSATRGVGEETQYF. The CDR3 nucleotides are TGCAGTGCTACAAGAGGAGTGGGGGAAGAGACCCAGTACTTC.

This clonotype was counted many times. DNA for the CDR3: TGCAGCGTTGAAGATCGAAACAGGGGGTCCTACAATGAGCAGTTCTTC. Translating gives CSVEDRNRGSYNEQFF. This chain connects TRBV29-1 to TRBJ2-1; 8 nucleotides match TRBD1. Germline CDR1 SQVTM, CDR2 ANQGSEA. With 0 bases clipped from V and 1 base from J, the junction kept 5 bases outside the gene matches. The CDR3 sequence is 16 residues long.

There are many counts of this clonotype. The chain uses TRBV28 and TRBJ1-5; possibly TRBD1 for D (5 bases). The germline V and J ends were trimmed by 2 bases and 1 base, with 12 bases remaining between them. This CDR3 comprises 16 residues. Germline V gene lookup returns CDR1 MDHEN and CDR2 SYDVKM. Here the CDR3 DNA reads TGTGCCAGCAGTTTACCCGGGGACCAGAGCAATCAGCCCCAGCATTTT. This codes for CASSLPGDQSNQPQHF.

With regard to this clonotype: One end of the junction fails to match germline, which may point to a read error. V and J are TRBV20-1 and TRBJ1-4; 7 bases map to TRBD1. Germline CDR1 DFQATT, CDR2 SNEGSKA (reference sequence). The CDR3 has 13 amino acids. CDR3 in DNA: TGCAGTGCTCCCCGGCAGGGGGGTGAAAGACTGTTTTTT. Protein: CSAPRQGGERLFF.

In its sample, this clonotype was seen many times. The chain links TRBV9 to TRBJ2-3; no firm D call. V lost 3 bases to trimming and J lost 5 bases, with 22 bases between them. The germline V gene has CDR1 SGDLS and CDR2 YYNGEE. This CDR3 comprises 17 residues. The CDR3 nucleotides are TGTGCCAGCAGCGCCCCCGGAGTGCAGACCCGAGAAGATACGCAGTATTTT. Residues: CASSAPGVQTREDTQYF. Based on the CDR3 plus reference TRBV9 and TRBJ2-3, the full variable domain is DSGVTQTPKHLITATGQRVTLRCSPRSGDLSVYWYQQSLDQGLQFLIQYYNGEERAKGNILERFSAQQFPDLHSELNLSSLELGDSALYFCASSAPGVQTREDTQYFGPGTRLTVL.

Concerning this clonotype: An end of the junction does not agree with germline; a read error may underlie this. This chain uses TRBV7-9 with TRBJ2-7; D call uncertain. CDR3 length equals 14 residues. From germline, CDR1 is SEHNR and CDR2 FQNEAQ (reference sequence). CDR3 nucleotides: TGTGCCATCAGCTACGGGCTATTCTCCTACGAGCAGTACTTC. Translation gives CAISYGLFSYEQYF.

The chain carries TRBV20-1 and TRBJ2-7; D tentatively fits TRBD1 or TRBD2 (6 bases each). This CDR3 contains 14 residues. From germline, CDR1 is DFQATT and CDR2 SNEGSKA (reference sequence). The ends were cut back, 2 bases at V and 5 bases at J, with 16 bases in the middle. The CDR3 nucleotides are TGCAGTGCTAGATCTCAGAGGGGGGATGACGAGCAGTACGTC. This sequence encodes CSARSQRGDDEQYV.

For the CDR3, the DNA is TGTGCCAGCAGCGCAGGACAGGGTCAAGAGACCCAGTACTTC. Its translation: CASSAGQGQETQYF. The chain couples TRBV7-2 to TRBJ2-5, with 8 bases identical to TRBD1. Per germline, CDR1 SGHTA and CDR2 FQGNSA. This CDR3 has 14 residues. J was trimmed by 2 bases and V by 5 bases; bases with no gene match: 4. The full variable domain, in which reference TRBV7-2 and TRBJ2-5 provide the parts outside the CDR3, is GAGVSQSPSNKVTEKGKDVELRCDPISGHTALYWYRQSLGQGLEFLIYFQGNSAPDKSGLPSDRFSAERTGGSVSTLTIQRTQQEDSAVYLCASSAGQGQETQYFGPGTRLLVL.